These T cell receptor beta chains were read from a single sample in a study of radiotherapy plus CTLA-4 blockade in lung cancer. Sequencing was performed with immunoSEQ multiplex PCR; in TCRdb, only in-frame clones are kept and a portion is missing. Of some 94,000 clones in the sample, approximately 82% were seen once. Sequenced here: peripheral blood, sampled from a patient treated with radiotherapy plus ipilimumab. The receptors stem from a human donor with non-small cell lung cancer that progressed on radiotherapy plus ipilimumab. Both conserved end residues are part of each CDR3. Each record gives: V gene, D gene, J gene, clone size, CDR3 protein, CDR3 DNA. D genes are given only for firm matches. Size values are once, few and many counts, or a class for expanded clones, and some rows have none.

>TRBV7-6|TRBD1|TRBJ1-4|.
CASSLQGGNEKLFF
TGTGCCAGCAGCTTACAGGGGGGTAATGAAAAACTGTTTTTT
>TRBV10-1|.|TRBJ1-1|once
CASSGTPESEAFF
TGCGCCAGCAGTGGGACCCCTGAGTCGGAAGCTTTCTTT
>TRBV6-1|TRBD1|TRBJ2-7|.
CASGRQGGSSVEQYF
TGTGCCAGCGGAAGACAGGGGGGGTCTTCGGTCGAGCAGTACTTC
>TRBV15|.|TRBJ2-2|.
CATGLPIPGELFF
TGTGCCACCGGTTTACCTATCCCCGGGGAGCTGTTTTTT
>TRBV9|TRBD1|TRBJ1-3|.
CASSGPGGIGNTIYF
TGTGCCAGCAGCGGACCAGGGGGAATAGGAAACACCATATATTTT
>TRBV5-4|.|TRBJ1-5|.
CASSLGGERGNQPQHF
TGTGCCAGCAGCTTGGGAGGGGAAAGAGGCAATCAGCCCCAGCATTTT
>TRBV11-2|.|TRBJ1-2|.
CASSLGSWTTDSYGYTF
TGTGCCAGCAGCTTAGGTTCGTGGACGACCGACTCCTATGGCTACACCTTC
>TRBV27|.|TRBJ1-2|.
CASSLSVIPLGGYTF
TGTGCCAGCAGTTTATCGGTGATCCCCCTTGGGGGCTACACCTTC
>TRBV28|TRBD2|TRBJ2-2|few
CASSGRNTGELFF
TGTGCTTCTAGCGGGAGGAACACCGGGGAGCTGTTTTTT
>TRBV2|.|TRBJ2-5|.
CASNSLTETQYF
TGTGCCAGCAACTCCCTAACCGAGACCCAGTACTTC
>TRBV28|TRBD2|TRBJ2-7|.
CASSLGGTSGSYEQYF
TGTGCCAGCAGTTTGGGAGGGACTAGCGGGAGTTACGAGCAGTACTTC
>TRBV5-4|.|TRBJ2-5|.
CASSFSQQETQYF
TGTGCCAGCAGCTTTTCACAGCAAGAGACCCAGTACTTC
>TRBV27|.|TRBJ2-7|.
CASSLDTRSSYEQYF
TGTGCCAGCAGTTTAGACACCCGAAGCTCCTACGAGCAGTACTTC
>TRBV29-1|.|TRBJ2-7|.
CSVLAQDEQYF
TGCAGCGTTTTGGCCCAAGACGAGCAGTACTTC
>TRBV9|.|TRBJ2-1|.
CASSVAAGNEQFF
TGTGCCAGCAGCGTAGCTGCGGGGAATGAGCAGTTCTTC
>TRBV7-9|.|TRBJ1-4|.
CASSSQQGDEKLFF
TGTGCCAGCAGCTCGCAACAGGGCGATGAAAAACTGTTTTTT
>TRBV29-1|TRBD1|TRBJ2-5|.
CSERDRGTQYF
TGCAGCGAAAGGGACAGGGGTACCCAGTACTTC
>TRBV19|.|TRBJ2-1|.
CASSITTDRFSSYNEQFF
TGTGCCAGTAGTATAACCACCGACAGGTTCTCCTCCTACAATGAGCAGTTCTTC
>TRBV10-2|.|TRBJ1-1|.
CASMNTEAFF
TGCGCCAGCATGAACACTGAAGCTTTCTTT
>TRBV19|TRBD1|TRBJ1-2|.
CASSITGTALSF
TGTGCCAGTAGTATCACCGGGACAGCTCTATCCTTC
>TRBV30|.|TRBJ2-1|.
CALDHRSHNEQFF
TGTGCCTTAGACCACCGAAGCCACAATGAGCAGTTCTTC
>TRBV15|.|TRBJ2-3|.
CATSRGPDTDTQYF
TGTGCCACCAGCAGAGGACCCGACACAGATACGCAGTATTTT
>TRBV27|.|TRBJ2-1|.
CASSLGVYNEQFF
TGTGCCAGCAGTTTAGGGGTCTACAATGAGCAGTTCTTC
>TRBV6-6|TRBD2|TRBJ2-7|few
CASSRPRGLAGDEQYF
TGTGCCAGCAGCCGACCCCGCGGACTAGCGGGGGACGAGCAGTACTTC
>TRBV6-1|.|TRBJ1-1|.
CASSMEGGGWTEAFF
TGTGCCAGCAGTATGGAAGGCGGGGGTTGGACTGAAGCTTTCTTT
>TRBV28|.|TRBJ1-4|.
CASSPPGVAYEKLFF
TGTGCCAGCAGTCCGCCAGGGGTTGCCTATGAAAAACTGTTTTTT
>TRBV27|TRBD1|TRBJ1-1|.
CASSLSGQGSSEAFF
TGTGCCAGCAGTTTATCAGGACAGGGGTCTTCTGAAGCTTTCTTT
>TRBV7-2|.|TRBJ2-3|.
CASSFGLSSESQYF
TGTGCCAGCAGCTTCGGGCTGTCTAGTGAATCGCAGTATTTT
>TRBV7-2|.|TRBJ2-3|.
CASSLFAGSTDTQYF
TGTGCCAGCAGCTTATTCGCGGGCAGCACAGATACGCAGTATTTT
>TRBV19|TRBD1|TRBJ2-7|.
CASSGTGPYEQYF
TGTGCCAGTAGTGGGACAGGCCCCTACGAGCAGTACTTC
>TRBV9|.|TRBJ1-2|.
CASSTSNYGYTF
TGTGCCAGCAGCACATCTAACTATGGCTACACCTTC
>TRBV4-1|.|TRBJ2-7|.
CAIRTGHSYEQYF
TGCGCCATCAGAACGGGACACTCCTACGAGCAGTACTTC
>TRBV6-1|TRBD1|TRBJ2-7|.
CASSEGVRDRGFYEQYF
TGTGCCAGCAGTGAAGGGGTTAGGGACAGGGGCTTCTACGAGCAGTACTTC
>TRBV9|.|TRBJ2-5|.
CASSVAEGRVETQYF
TGTGCCAGCAGCGTAGCGGAGGGGCGGGTAGAGACCCAGTACTTC
>TRBV9|TRBD2|TRBJ2-3|.
CASSESGRARADTQYF
TGTGCCAGCAGCGAGAGCGGGAGGGCAAGAGCAGATACGCAGTATTTT
>TRBV28|.|TRBJ2-1|.
CASSPTGKGSYNEQFF
TGTGCCAGCAGTCCGACGGGGAAAGGGTCCTACAATGAGCAGTTCTTC
>TRBV6-5|TRBD2|TRBJ2-5|.
CASSYWASGTGETQYF
TGTGCCAGCAGTTACTGGGCTAGCGGGACCGGGGAGACCCAGTACTTC
>TRBV30|TRBD2|TRBJ2-3|.
CAWRLAGGTDTQYF
TGTGCCTGGAGGCTAGCGGGCGGTACAGATACGCAGTATTTT
>TRBV19|TRBD1|TRBJ2-2|.
CASSSQQGAAGELFF
TGTGCCAGTAGTTCTCAACAGGGGGCGGCCGGGGAGCTGTTTTTT
>TRBV6-1|.|TRBJ2-3|.
CASSDVGSAERTDTQYF
TGTGCCAGCAGTGATGTTGGGTCAGCGGAACGCACAGATACGCAGTATTTT
>TRBV20-1|.|TRBJ2-7|.
CSARIGLEQYF
TGCAGTGCTAGAATAGGGCTCGAGCAGTACTTC
>TRBV11-1|.|TRBJ1-1|.
CASEGVRNTEAFF
TGTGCCAGCGAGGGGGTCAGGAACACTGAAGCTTTCTTT
>TRBV5-1|.|TRBJ2-3|.
CASSLYGSSTDTQYF
TGCGCCAGCAGCTTGTACGGATCTAGCACAGATACGCAGTATTTT
>TRBV13|.|TRBJ2-5|.
CASSLSASGQETQYF
TGTGCCAGCAGCTTATCGGCGAGCGGGCAAGAGACCCAGTACTTC
>TRBV28|.|TRBJ1-3|.
CASSNQQGWGNTIYF
TGTGCCAGCAGCAATCAACAGGGCTGGGGAAACACCATATATTTT
>TRBV27|TRBD1|TRBJ1-5|.
CASSLFGTDSNQPQHF
TGTGCCAGCAGTTTATTTGGGACAGATAGCAATCAGCCCCAGCATTTT
>TRBV10-2|.|TRBJ2-2|once
CASYRLGGTGELFF
TGCGCCAGCTACCGTCTGGGGGGAACCGGGGAGCTGTTTTTT
>TRBV6-5|.|TRBJ1-2|.
CASSGGRDGYTF
TGTGCCAGCAGCGGGGGGCGGGATGGCTACACCTTC
>TRBV6-5|TRBD2|TRBJ2-7|.
CASSAGTSDEQYF
TGTGCCAGCAGTGCCGGGACTAGCGACGAGCAGTACTTC
>TRBV6-1|TRBD2|TRBJ2-5|.
CASKWGGPQETQYF
TGTGCCAGCAAATGGGGGGGACCGCAAGAGACCCAGTACTTC